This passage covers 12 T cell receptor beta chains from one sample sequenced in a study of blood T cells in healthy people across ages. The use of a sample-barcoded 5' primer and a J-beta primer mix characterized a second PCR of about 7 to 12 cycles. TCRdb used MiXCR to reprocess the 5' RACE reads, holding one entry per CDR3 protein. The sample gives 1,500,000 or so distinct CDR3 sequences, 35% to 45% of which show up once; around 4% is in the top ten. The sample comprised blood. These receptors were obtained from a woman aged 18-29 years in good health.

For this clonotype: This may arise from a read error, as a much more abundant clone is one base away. CDR3: CASNRDHYNEQYF. The CDR3, as DNA: TGTGCCAGCAACCGGGACCACTACAATGAGCAGTACTTC. The chain carries TRBV2 and TRBJ2-1, with D possibly called TRBD1 or TRBD2 (5 bases each). Gene TRBJ2-7 matches the end of the DNA better, so the J call may be wrong. The CDR3 covers 13 residues. Germline CDR1 is SNHLY and CDR2 is FYNNEI.

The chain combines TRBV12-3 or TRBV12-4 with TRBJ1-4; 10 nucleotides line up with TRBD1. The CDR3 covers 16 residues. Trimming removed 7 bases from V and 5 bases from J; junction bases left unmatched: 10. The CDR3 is CASTNFRTGGNEKLFF. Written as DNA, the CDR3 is TGTGCCAGCACCAACTTTCGGACAGGGGGGAATGAAAAACTGTTTTTT.

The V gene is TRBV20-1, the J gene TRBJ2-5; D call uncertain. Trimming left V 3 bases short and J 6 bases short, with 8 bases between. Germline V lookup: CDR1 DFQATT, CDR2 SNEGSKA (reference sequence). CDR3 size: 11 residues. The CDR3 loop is CSASALQTQYF. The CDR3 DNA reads TGCAGTGCTAGTGCGTTACAGACCCAGTACTTC.

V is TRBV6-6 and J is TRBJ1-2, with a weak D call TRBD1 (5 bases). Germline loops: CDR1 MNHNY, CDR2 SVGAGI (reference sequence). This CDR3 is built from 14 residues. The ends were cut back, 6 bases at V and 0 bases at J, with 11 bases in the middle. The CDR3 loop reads CASRRDVANYGYTF. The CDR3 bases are TGTGCCAGCAGGCGGGACGTCGCTAACTATGGCTACACCTTC.

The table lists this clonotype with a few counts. CDR3 sequence reads: CASSLQTYQAGSPDTQYF. DNA for the CDR3: TGTGCCAGCAGCCTTCAAACCTATCAAGCGGGAAGTCCAGATACGCAGTATTTT. The chain is built from TRBV28 and TRBJ2-3; 7 bases are a match to TRBD2. J was trimmed by 4 bases and V by 6 bases; bases with no gene match: 19. The germline CDR1 and CDR2 sequences are MDHEN and SYDVKM. The CDR3 is 18 amino acids. Filled out from reference TRBV28 and TRBJ2-3, the complete variable domain reads DVKVTQSSRYLVKRTGEKVFLECVQDMDHENMFWYRQDPGLGLRLIYFSYDVKMKEKGDIPEGYSVSREKKERFSLILESASTNQTSMYLCASSLQTYQAGSPDTQYFGPGTRLTVL.

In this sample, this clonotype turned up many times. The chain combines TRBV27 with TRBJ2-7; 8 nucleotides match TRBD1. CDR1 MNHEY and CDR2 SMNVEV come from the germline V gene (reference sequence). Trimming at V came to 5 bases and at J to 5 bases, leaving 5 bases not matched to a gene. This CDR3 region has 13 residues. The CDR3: CASSPGQGHEQYF. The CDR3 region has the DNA TGTGCCAGCAGTCCTGGACAGGGCCACGAGCAGTACTTC.

This CDR3 reads CASSLEFYRNQPQHF. CDR3 in DNA: TGTGCCAGCAGCCTCGAATTTTATCGAAACCAGCCCCAGCATTTT. The chain employs TRBV7-2 and TRBJ1-5; D is uncertain. This CDR3 has 15 amino acids. The V gene lost 5 bases and the J gene lost 7 bases, with 18 bases spanning the gap. CDR1 SGHTA and CDR2 FQGNSA come from the germline V gene. Supplemented by reference TRBV7-2 and TRBJ1-5, the full variable domain reads GAGVSQSPSNKVTEKGKDVELRCDPISGHTALYWYRQSLGQGLEFLIYFQGNSAPDKSGLPSDRFSAERTGGSVSTLTIQRTQQEDSAVYLCASSLEFYRNQPQHFGDGTRLSIL.

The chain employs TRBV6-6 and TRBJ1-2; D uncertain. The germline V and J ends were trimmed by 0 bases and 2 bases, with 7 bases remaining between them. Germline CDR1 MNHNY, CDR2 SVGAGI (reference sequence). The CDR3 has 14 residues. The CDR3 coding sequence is TGTGCCAGCAGTTACTCGGTCAACAACTATGGCTACACCTTC. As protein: CASSYSVNNYGYTF.

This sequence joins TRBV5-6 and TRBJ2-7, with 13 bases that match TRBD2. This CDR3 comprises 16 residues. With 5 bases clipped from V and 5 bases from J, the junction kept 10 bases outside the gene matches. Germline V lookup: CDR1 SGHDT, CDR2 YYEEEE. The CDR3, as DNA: TGTGCCAGCAGTAACCCCGGGACTAGCGGGACCCACGAGCAGTACTTC. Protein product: CASSNPGTSGTHEQYF.

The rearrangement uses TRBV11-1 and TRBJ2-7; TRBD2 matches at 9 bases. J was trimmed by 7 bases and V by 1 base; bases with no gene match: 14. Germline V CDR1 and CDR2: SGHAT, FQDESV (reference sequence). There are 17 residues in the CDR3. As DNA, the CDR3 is TGTGCCAGCAGCTTAGGGGCGGCTAGCGGGAACGTAAATGAGCAGTACTTC. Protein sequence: CASSLGAASGNVNEQYF.

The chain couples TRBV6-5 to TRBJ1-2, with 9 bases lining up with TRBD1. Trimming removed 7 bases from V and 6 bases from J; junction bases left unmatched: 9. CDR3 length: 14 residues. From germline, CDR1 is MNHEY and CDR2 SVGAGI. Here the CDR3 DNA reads TGTGCCAGCACCAGGACAGGGGAGCTGGATGGCTACACCTTC. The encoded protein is CASTRTGELDGYTF.

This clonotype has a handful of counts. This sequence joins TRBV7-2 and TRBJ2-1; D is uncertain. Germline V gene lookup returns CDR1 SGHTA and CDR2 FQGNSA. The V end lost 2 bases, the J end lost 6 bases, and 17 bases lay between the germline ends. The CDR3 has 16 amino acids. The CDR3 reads CASSLSGASILNEQFF. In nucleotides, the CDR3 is TGTGCCAGCAGCTTATCCGGCGCCTCAATCCTCAATGAGCAGTTCTTC.